This T cell receptor (beta chain) was sequenced for a study of blood T cell repertoires in COVID-19 (TCRdb year 2020). Describing the broader study: Samples covering the acute and convalescent phases of COVID-19 were provided by collaborators in the United States, Italy and Spain. The prospective study material was composed of cDNA or gDNA derived from T cells, B-cell-depleted T cells, or PBMCs. Subjects who had been exposed to COVID-19, were actively infected with it, or had recovered from it provided the deeply sampled blood TCRbeta repertoires that made up the dataset. A freely available public database, intended as a resource for researchers studying the immune response to SARS-CoV-2, is where the repertoires were released. Samples came from the ongoing ImmuneRACE study (first 160 participants) plus 1,254 subjects from 6 global collaborators. Nearly every sample came with metadata listing a de-identified subject ID, COVID-19 status, age in years and sex. Where HLA class I and class II types were available, the types were taken from metadata supplied by the sample provider, not from assay-based typing. Summary of the overall study and its limitations: Clinical and demographic metadata were provided uncurated, with the amount varying by source and participant.

The immunoSEQ Assay, a bias-controlled multiplex PCR, was used to amplify TCRbeta CDR3 regions from genomic DNA. Turning to the authors' computational methods: Within the assay, amplification of reference gene primers was used to estimate how many nucleated cells each sample contained. Sequence reads were collapsed and filtered to measure the absolute abundance of every unique TCRbeta CDR3 rearrangement. For each sample, productive Simpson clonality was calculated as the square root of Simpson's diversity index across productive rearrangements. This is the immuneACCESS table as TCRdb keeps it, with only in-frame sequences that have V and J called. A part of the clones is gone; compared with another copy, unresolved V genes explain less than half, and the rest is unexplained. The D gene and trimming were derived from the DNA, and the V and J assignments and clone size from that table. The sample table holds some 270,000 clones, of which roughly four fifths were seen once. The ten biggest clones cover about 15% of the sample.

V is cut by 0 bases and J by 1 base, and the space between the germline ends is 10 bases. The germline V gene (reference sequence) specifies SGHKS as CDR1 and YYEKEE as CDR2. The CDR3 runs 15 residues from the cysteine to the phenylalanine. Solely the CDR3 DNA is kept, with 45 bases framed from the first base. In regard to this clone: Its antigen is currently not known. Qualities for individual bases were not recorded, and no much larger clone is one base off.

In Seattle, one collaborating source enrolled patients while the infection was active and tracked those patients longitudinally over the course of disease. Whole blood was collected in K2EDTA tubes by collaborating institutions according to the institutions' own protocols. For TCRbeta analysis, collaborators shipped samples as frozen whole blood, isolated PBMCs, or DNA extracted from either of those sample types. This chain joins TRBV5-5 to TRBJ1-1, and the D gene may be TRBD1, 6 bases matching. Sequencing input: peripheral blood. The clonotype comes from a person between 65 and 80 years old with COVID-19, enrolled during active disease. The DNA is as follows: TGTGCCAGCAGCTTGGCTACAGGGCAGAACACTGAAGCTTTCTTT. This sequence encodes CASSLATGQNTEAFF.